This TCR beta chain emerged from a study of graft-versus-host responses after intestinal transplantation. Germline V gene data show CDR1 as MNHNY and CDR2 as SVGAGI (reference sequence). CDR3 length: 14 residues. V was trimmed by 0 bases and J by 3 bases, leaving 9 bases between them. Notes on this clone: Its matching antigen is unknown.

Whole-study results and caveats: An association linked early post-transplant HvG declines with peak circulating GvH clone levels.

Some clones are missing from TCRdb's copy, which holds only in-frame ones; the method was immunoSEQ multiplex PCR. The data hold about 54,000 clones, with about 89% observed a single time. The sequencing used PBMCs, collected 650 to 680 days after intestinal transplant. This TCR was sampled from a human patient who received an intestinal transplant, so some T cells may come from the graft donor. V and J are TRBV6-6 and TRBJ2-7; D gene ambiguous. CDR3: CASSYSRHSYEQYF. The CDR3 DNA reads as TGTGCCAGCAGTTACTCGAGGCACAGCTACGAGCAGTACTTC.